Following are 8 T cell receptor beta chains from one sample sequenced in a study of shared clonotypes between healthy human individuals. The repertoire was sequenced with immunoSEQ multiplex PCR; TCRdb's copy has only in-frame clones and lacks some. The sample carries 1.4 million to 1.5 million clones, around 97% recorded once. The specimen sequenced was naive CD4+ T cells sorted from blood. As for subset: CD45RA+ positively selected. The receptors come from a man aged 25 to 40 in good health.

About this clone: Distinct nucleotide sequences in the sample also encode this CDR3. The chain recombines TRBV5-4 with TRBJ2-7; tentatively, D is TRBD1 or TRBD2 (5 bases each). V lost 4 bases to trimming and J lost 0 bases, with 14 bases between them. CDR1 is SGHNT, CDR2 YYREEE, per germline (reference sequence). The CDR3 covers 15 residues. DNA for the CDR3: TGTGCCAGCAGCCCCGGGACCGTCAGCTCCTACGAGCAGTACTTC. Translated, it gives CASSPGTVSSYEQYF.

The table lists this clone with a count of one. This rearrangement joins TRBV19 to TRBJ2-1; no clear D. This CDR3 comprises 14 residues. Trimming shortened V by 2 bases and J by 6 bases, and 11 bases separated the two germline ends. From germline, CDR1 is LNHDA and CDR2 SQIVND (reference sequence). The CDR3 nucleotides read TGTGCCAGTAGTATAAATGGGTTGGGCAATGAGCAGTTCTTC. Its protein product is CASSINGLGNEQFF.

The chain uses TRBV9 and TRBJ2-3; 7 bases are a match to TRBD2. V shed 1 base, J shed 6 bases, and the junction held 14 bases outside the gene matches. Germline assignment: CDR1 SGDLS and CDR2 YYNGEE. The CDR3 has 17 residues. Here the CDR3 DNA reads TGTGCCAGCAGCGTACAGCGTGGGAGGGCCAAGGAGGATACGCAGTATTTT. Its protein product is CASSVQRGRAKEDTQYF.

The chain joins TRBV19 to TRBJ2-7, with D maybe TRBD2 (6 bases). This CDR3 spans 16 amino acids. The germline V gene has CDR1 LNHDA and CDR2 SQIVND (reference sequence). Trimming removed 11 bases at V and 0 bases at J, with 23 bases between. CDR3 sequence: CAAGEGGREGSYEQYF. In DNA form, the CDR3 reads TGTGCCGCAGGAGAGGGTGGGCGGGAAGGCTCCTACGAGCAGTACTTC.

The rearrangement uses TRBV10-1 and TRBJ2-7; D may be TRBD2 (6 bases). Germline values: CDR1 WNHNN, CDR2 SYGVQD (reference sequence). V shed 3 bases and J shed 9 bases, with 15 bases lying between them. The CDR3 contains 13 residues. This CDR3 reads CASSDGPGVAQYF. CDR3 DNA: TGCGCCAGCAGTGATGGACCGGGGGTCGCGCAGTACTTC.

The chain uses TRBV5-1 and TRBJ1-3; a weak D match, TRBD1 (5 bases). Germline CDR1 and CDR2: SGHRS and YFSETQ. V lost 4 bases, J lost 0 bases, and 14 bases lay in between. CDR3 length: 16 residues. The CDR3 DNA follows: TGCGCCAGCAGCAAGGGACGGACGATCTCTGGAAACACCATATATTTT. Its translation is CASSKGRTISGNTIYF.

The chain couples TRBV4-1 to TRBJ2-3; D may be TRBD1 or TRBD2 (5 bases each). The CDR3 has 18 residues. CDR1 is MGHRA, CDR2 YSYEKL, per germline. V was trimmed by 1 base and J by 2 bases, leaving 19 bases between them. The CDR3, as DNA: TGCGCCAGCAGCCAAGGGGGACGTTACCCCAGTTCCACAGATACGCAGTATTTT. Encoded protein: CASSQGGRYPSSTDTQYF.

CDR3 sequence: CASSLFGTGAEKLFF. As DNA, the CDR3 is TGTGCCAGCAGTTTATTTGGGACAGGGGCGGAAAAACTGTTTTTT. The V gene is TRBV27, the J gene TRBJ1-4; 10 bases match TRBD1. Germline V gives CDR1 MNHEY, CDR2 SMNVEV (reference sequence). The V and J ends lost 1 base and 8 bases, in that order; junction bases with no gene match: 4. The CDR3 totals 15 residues.